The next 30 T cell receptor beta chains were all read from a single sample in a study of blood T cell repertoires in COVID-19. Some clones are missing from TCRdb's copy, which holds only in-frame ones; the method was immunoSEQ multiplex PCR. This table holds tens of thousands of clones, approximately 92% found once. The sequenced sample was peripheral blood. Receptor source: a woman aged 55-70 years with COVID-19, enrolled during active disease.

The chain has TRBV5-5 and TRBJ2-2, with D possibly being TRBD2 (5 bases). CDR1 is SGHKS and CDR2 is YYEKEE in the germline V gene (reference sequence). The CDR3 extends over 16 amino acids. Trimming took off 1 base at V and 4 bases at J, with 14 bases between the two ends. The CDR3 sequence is CASSLPGLRGTGELFF. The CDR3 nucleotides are TGTGCCAGCAGCTTGCCGGGTCTCCGGGGCACCGGGGAGCTGTTTTTT.

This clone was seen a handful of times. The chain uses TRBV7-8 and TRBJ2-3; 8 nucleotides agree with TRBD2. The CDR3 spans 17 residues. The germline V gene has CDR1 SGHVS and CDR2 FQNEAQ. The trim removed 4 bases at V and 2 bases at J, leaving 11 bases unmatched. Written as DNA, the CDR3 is TGTGCCAGCAGCTCCCGACCCGGGAGGGCCAACACAGATACGCAGTATTTT. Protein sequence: CASSSRPGRANTDTQYF.

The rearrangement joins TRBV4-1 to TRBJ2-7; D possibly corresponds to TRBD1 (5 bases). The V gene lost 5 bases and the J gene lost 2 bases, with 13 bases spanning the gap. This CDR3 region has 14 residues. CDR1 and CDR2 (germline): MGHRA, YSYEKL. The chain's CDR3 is CASSAPARAYEQYF. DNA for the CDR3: TGCGCCAGCAGCGCCCCGGCCAGGGCCTACGAGCAGTACTTC.

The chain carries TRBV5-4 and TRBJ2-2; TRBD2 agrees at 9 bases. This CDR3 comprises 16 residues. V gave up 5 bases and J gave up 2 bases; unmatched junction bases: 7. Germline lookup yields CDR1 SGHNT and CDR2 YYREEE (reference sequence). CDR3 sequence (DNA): TGTGCCAGCAGTTGGATAGCGGGGGCCAACACCGGGGAGCTGTTTTTT. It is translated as CASSWIAGANTGELFF.

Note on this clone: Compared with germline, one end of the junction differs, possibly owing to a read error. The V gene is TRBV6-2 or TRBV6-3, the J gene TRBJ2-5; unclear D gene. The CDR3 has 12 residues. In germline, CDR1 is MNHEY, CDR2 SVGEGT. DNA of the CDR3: TGTGCCAGCAGTCACTCTAGAGAGACCCAGTACTTC. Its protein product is CASSHSRETQYF.

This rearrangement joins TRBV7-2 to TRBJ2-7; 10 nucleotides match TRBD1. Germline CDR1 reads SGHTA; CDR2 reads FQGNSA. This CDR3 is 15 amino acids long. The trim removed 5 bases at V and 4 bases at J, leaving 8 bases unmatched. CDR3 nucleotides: TGTGCCAGCAGCCGCGCCTCGGACAGGGGGTACGAGCAGTACTTC. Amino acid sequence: CASSRASDRGYEQYF.

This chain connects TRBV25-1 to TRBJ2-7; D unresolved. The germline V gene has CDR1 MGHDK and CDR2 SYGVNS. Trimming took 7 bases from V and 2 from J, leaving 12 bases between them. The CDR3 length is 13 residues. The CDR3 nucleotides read TGTGCCAGCACCTCCGACACGACCTACGAGCAGTACTTC. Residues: CASTSDTTYEQYF.

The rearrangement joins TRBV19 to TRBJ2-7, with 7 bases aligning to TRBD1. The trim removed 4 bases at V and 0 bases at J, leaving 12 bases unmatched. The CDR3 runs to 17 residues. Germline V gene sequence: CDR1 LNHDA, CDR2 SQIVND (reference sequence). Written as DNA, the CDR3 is TGTGCCAGTAGTACTGGGTACGGACAGGTGAGCTCCTACGAGCAGTACTTC. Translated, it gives CASSTGYGQVSSYEQYF. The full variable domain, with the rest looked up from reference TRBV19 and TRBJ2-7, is DGGITQSPKYLFRKEGQNVTLSCEQNLNHDAMYWYRQDPGQGLRLIYYSQIVNDFQKGDIAEGYSVSREKKESFPLTVTSAQKNPTAFYLCASSTGYGQVSSYEQYFGPGTRLTVT.

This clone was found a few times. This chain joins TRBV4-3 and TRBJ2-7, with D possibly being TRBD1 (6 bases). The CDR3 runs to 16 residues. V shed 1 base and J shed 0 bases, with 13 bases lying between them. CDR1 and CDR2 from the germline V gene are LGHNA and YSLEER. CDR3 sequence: CASSQGRTVGSYEQYF. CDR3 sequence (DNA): TGCGCCAGCAGCCAAGGAAGGACAGTGGGCTCCTACGAGCAGTACTTC.

CDR3 sequence (DNA): TGCGCCAGCAGCCAAAACGAGGTCTACAATGAGCAGTTCTTC. It is translated as CASSQNEVYNEQFF. The rearrangement joins TRBV5-1 to TRBJ2-1, with D uncertain. Germline lookup yields CDR1 SGHRS and CDR2 YFSETQ. V lost 4 bases and J lost 3, with 11 bases in between. The CDR3 has 14 amino acids.

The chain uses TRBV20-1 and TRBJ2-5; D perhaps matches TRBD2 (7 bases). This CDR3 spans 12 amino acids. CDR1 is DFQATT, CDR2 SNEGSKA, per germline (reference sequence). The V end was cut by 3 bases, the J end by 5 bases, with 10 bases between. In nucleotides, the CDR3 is TGCAGTGCTAGTAGGGGGGGGGAGACCCAGTACTTC. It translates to CSASRGGETQYF.

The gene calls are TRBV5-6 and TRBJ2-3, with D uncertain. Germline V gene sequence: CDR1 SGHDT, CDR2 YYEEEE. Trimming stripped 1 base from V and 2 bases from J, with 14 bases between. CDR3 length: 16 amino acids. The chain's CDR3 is CASSLSFGRHTDTQYF. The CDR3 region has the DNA TGTGCCAGCAGCTTGTCTTTCGGCAGACACACAGATACGCAGTATTTT.

CDR3 bases: TGTGCCAGCAGCTTGGGTGGTGGACAGGGCTCCTACGAGCAGTACTTC. Translation: CASSLGGGQGSYEQYF. The chain carries TRBV5-4 and TRBJ2-7; TRBD1 matches at 8 bases. V lost 0 bases and J lost 0; bases outside the gene matches: 5. The CDR3 sequence is 16 residues long. Germline CDR1 SGHNT, CDR2 YYREEE (reference sequence).

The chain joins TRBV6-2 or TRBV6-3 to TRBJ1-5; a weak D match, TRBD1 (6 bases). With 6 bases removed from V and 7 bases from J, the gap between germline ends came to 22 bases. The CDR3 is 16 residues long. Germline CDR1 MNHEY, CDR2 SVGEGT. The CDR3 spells CASSRDDRPVGQPQHF. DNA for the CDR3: TGTGCCAGCAGCCGAGACGACAGGCCCGTGGGGCAGCCCCAGCATTTT.

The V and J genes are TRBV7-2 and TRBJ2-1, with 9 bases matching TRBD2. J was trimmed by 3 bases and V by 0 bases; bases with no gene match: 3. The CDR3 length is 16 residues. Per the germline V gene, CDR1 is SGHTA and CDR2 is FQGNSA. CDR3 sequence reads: CASSLASGGNYNEQFF. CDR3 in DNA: TGTGCCAGCAGCTTAGCTAGCGGGGGAAACTACAATGAGCAGTTCTTC.

CDR3 sequence: CASSRTGTGNTIYF. CDR3 nucleotide sequence: TGTGCCAGCAGTAGGACAGGGACTGGAAACACCATATATTTT. The chain carries TRBV28 and TRBJ1-3; 8 nucleotides match TRBD1. Germline V CDR1 and CDR2: MDHEN, SYDVKM. Unmatched junction bases numbered 2, after V lost 5 bases and J lost 2 bases. This CDR3 spans 14 amino acids.

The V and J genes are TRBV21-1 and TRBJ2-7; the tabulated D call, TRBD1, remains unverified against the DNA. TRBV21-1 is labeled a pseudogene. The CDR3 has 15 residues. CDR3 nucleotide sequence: TGTGCCAGCAGCGGACGACAGAGACCGACCTACGAGCAGTACTTC. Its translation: CASSGRQRPTYEQYF.

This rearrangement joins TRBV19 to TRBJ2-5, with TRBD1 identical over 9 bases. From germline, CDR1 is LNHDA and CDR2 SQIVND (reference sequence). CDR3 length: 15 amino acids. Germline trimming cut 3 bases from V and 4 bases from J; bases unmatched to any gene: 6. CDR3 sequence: CASSIGGQGRETQYF. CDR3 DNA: TGTGCCAGTAGTATTGGTGGACAGGGGCGAGAGACCCAGTACTTC.

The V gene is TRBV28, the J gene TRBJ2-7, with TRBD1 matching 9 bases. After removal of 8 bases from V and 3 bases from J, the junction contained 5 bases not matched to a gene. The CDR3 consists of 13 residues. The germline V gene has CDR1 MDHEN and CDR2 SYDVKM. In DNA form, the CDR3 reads TGTGCCAGCTATCCGGGACAGGGCTACGAGCAGTACTTC. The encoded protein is CASYPGQGYEQYF.

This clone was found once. CDR3 coding DNA: TGTGCCAGCAGTCCTATTCTGCGACAGGGCCCAACTAATGAAAAACTGTTTTTT. This gives the protein CASSPILRQGPTNEKLFF. V usage is TRBV28 and J usage is TRBJ1-4; 7 bases align to TRBD1. From germline, CDR1 is MDHEN and CDR2 SYDVKM. The trim removed 5 bases at V and 0 bases at J, leaving 12 bases unmatched. CDR3 length: 18 residues.

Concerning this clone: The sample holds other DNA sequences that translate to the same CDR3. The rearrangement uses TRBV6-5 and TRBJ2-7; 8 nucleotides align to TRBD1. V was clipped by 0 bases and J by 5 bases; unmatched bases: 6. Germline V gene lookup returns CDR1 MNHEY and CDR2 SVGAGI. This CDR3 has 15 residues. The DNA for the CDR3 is TGTGCCAGCAGTTACTCCGGCACAGGGGGTGACGAGCAGTACTTC. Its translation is CASSYSGTGGDEQYF.

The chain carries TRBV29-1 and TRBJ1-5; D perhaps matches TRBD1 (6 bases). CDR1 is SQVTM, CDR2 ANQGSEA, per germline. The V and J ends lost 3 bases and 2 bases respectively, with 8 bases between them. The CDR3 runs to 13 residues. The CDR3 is CSVDPGGNQPQHF. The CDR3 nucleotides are TGCAGCGTTGATCCAGGGGGCAATCAGCCCCAGCATTTT.

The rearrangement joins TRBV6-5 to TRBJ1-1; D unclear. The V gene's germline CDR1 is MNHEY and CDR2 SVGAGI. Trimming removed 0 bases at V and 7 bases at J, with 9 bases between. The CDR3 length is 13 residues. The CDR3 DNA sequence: TGTGCCAGCAGTTACTCGATCCGGGATGAAGCTTTCTTT. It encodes CASSYSIRDEAFF.

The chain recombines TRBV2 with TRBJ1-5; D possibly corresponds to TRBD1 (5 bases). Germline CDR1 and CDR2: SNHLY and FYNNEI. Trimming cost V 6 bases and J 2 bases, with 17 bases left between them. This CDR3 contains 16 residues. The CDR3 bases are TGTGCCAGCAGCAGGTCGGGACTTGGTGGCAATCAGCCCCAGCATTTT. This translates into CASSRSGLGGNQPQHF.

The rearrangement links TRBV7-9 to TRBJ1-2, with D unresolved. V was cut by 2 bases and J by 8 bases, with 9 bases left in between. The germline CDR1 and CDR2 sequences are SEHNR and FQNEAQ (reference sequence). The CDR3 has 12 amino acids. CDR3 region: CASSLLKPGYTF. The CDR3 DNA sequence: TGTGCCAGCAGCTTACTAAAACCGGGCTACACCTTC.

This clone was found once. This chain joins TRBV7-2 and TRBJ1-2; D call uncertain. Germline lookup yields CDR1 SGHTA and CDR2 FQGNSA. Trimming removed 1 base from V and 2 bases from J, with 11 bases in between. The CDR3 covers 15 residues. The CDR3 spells CASSLGKWANYGYTF. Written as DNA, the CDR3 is TGTGCCAGCAGCTTAGGAAAGTGGGCAAACTATGGCTACACCTTC.

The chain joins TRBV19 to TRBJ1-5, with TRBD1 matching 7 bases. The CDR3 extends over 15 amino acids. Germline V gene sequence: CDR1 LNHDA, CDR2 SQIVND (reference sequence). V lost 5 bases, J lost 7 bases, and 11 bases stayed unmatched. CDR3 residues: CASSGTGVQWQPQHF. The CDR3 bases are TGTGCCAGTAGTGGCACAGGGGTCCAATGGCAGCCCCAGCATTTT.

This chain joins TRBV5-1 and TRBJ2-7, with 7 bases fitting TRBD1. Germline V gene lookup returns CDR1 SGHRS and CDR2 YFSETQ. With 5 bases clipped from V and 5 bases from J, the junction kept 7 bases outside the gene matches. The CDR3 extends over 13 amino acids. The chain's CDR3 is CASRGGALNEQYF. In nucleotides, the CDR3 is TGCGCCAGCAGAGGGGGCGCCCTTAACGAGCAGTACTTC.

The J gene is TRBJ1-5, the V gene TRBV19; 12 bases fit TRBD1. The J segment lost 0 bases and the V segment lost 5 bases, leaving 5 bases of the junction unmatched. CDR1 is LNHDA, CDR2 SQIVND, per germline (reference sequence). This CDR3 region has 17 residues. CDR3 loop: CASSPGQGAYSNQPQHF. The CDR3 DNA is TGTGCCAGTAGTCCGGGACAGGGGGCTTATAGCAATCAGCCCCAGCATTTT.

As DNA, the CDR3 is TGTGCCAGCAGCTTAGGGGCGGACTCACAAGAGACCCAGTACTTC. Translated, it gives CASSLGADSQETQYF. The rearrangement joins TRBV11-2 to TRBJ2-5; D perhaps matches TRBD2 (5 bases). Germline lookup yields CDR1 SGHAT and CDR2 FQNNGV. V was shortened by 1 base and J by 2 bases, with 11 bases between the two germline ends. The CDR3 is made up of 15 amino acids.